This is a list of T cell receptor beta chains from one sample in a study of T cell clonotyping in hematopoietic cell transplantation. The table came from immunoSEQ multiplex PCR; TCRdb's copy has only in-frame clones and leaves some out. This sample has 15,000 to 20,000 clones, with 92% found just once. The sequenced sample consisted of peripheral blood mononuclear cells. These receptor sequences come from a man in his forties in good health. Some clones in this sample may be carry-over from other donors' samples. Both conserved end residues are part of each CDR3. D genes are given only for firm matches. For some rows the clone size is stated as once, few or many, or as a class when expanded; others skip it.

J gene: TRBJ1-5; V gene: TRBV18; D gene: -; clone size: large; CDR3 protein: CASSPTDGQSQPQHF; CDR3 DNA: TGTGCCAGCTCACCCACCGACGGACAGTCGCAGCCCCAGCATTTT
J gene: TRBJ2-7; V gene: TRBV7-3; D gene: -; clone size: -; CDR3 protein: CASSLGSGYEQYF; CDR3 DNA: TGTGCCAGCAGCTTAGGTAGCGGCTACGAGCAGTACTTC
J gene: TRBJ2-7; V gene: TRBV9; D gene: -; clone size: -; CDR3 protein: CASSPQLWDGVYEQYF; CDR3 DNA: TGTGCCAGCAGCCCCCAATTGTGGGACGGGGTATACGAGCAGTACTTC
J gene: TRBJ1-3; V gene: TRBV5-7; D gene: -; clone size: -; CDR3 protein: CASSPEHSGNTIYF; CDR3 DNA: TGTGCCAGCAGCCCTGAGCACTCTGGAAACACCATATATTTT
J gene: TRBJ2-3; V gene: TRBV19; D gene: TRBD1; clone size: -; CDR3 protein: CASTKGATGADTQYF; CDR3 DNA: TGTGCCAGTACAAAGGGGGCTACCGGGGCAGATACGCAGTATTTT
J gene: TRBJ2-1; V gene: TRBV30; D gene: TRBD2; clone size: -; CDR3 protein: CAWSVIAGTYNEQFF; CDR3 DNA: TGTGCCTGGAGTGTAATAGCGGGAACATACAATGAGCAGTTCTTC
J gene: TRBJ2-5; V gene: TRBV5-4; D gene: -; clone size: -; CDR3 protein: CASSRTGKKQETQYF; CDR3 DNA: TGTGCCAGCAGCCGCACCGGGAAAAAACAAGAGACCCAGTACTTC
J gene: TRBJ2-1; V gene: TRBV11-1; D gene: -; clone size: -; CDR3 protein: CASSLEARGSYNEQFF; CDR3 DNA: TGTGCCAGCAGCTTAGAGGCACGGGGCTCCTACAATGAGCAGTTCTTC
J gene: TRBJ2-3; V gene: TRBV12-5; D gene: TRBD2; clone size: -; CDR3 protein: CASGSGLAPADTQYF; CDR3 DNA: TGTGCTAGTGGTTCGGGACTAGCCCCCGCGGATACGCAGTATTTT
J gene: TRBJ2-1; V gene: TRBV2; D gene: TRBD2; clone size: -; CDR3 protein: CASSAAGGPGNEQFF; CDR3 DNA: TGTGCCAGCAGTGCAGCGGGAGGGCCGGGGAATGAGCAGTTCTTC
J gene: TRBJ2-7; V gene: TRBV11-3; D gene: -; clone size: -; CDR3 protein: CASSQPGREQYF; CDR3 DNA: TGTGCCAGCAGCCAGCCGGGACGGGAGCAGTACTTC
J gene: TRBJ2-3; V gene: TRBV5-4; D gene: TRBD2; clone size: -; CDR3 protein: CASSTEREGSSYTQYF; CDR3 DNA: TGTGCCAGCAGCACTGAGCGGGAGGGATCTTCGTATACGCAGTATTTT
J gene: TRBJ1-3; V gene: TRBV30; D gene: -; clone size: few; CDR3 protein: CAGTPAGSRSGNTIYF; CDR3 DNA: TGTGCCGGGACCCCCGCAGGCAGCCGCTCTGGAAACACCATATATTTT
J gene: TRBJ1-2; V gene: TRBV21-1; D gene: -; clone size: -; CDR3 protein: CASSNRQLANYGYTF; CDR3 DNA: TGTGCCAGCAGCAACCGACAGTTAGCTAACTATGGCTACACCTTC
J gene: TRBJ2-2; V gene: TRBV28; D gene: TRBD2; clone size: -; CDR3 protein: CAARTSGRSGELFF; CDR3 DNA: TGTGCCGCCCGGACTAGCGGGAGGTCCGGGGAGCTGTTTTTT
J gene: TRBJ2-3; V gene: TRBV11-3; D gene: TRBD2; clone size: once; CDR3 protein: CASSLRSLAGRADTQYF; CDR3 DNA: TGTGCCAGCAGCTTACGTTCTTTAGCGGGAAGGGCAGATACGCAGTATTTT
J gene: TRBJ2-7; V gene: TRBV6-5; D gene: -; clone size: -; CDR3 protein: CASSYSNGLGTYEQYF; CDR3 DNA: TGTGCCAGCAGTTACTCGAATGGGTTGGGGACCTACGAGCAGTACTTC
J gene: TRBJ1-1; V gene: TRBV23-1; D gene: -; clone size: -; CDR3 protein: CASSQTPDGDTEAFF; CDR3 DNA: TGCGCCAGCAGTCAAACCCCGGACGGTGACACTGAAGCTTTCTTT
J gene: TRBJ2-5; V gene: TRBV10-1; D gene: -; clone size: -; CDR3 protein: CASRTQTRKETQYF; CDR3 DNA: TGCGCCAGCAGAACCCAAACAAGGAAAGAGACCCAGTACTTC
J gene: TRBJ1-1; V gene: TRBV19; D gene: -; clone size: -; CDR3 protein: CASSIWGEGTEAFF; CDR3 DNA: TGTGCCAGTAGTATTTGGGGGGAAGGCACTGAAGCTTTCTTT
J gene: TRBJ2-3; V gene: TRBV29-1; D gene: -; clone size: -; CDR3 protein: CSVCQKPTDTQYF; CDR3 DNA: TGCAGCGTTTGTCAGAAGCCCACAGATACGCAGTATTTT
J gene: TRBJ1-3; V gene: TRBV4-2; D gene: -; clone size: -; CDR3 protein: CASSLHSTESSGNTIYF; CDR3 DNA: TGTGCCAGCAGCCTGCATTCGACGGAGAGCTCTGGAAACACCATATATTTT
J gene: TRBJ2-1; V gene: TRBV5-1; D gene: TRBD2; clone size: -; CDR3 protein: CASSFSGGDNEQFF; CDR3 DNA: TGCGCCAGCAGCTTTAGCGGGGGGGACAATGAGCAGTTCTTC
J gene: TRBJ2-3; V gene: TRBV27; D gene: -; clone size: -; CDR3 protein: CATGAVEDTQYF; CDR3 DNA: TGTGCCACCGGTGCGGTGGAAGATACGCAGTATTTT
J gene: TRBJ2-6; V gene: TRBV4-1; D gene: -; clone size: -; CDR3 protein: CASSQVPSGANVLTF; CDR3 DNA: TGCGCCAGCAGCCAAGTTCCCTCTGGGGCCAACGTCCTGACTTTC
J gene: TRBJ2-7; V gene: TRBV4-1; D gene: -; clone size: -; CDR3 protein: CASSQEPGWEQYF; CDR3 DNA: TGCGCCAGCAGCCAAGAGCCGGGATGGGAGCAGTACTTC
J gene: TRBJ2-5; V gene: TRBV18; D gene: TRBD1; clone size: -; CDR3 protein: CASSPGTGQETQYF; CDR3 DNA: TGTGCCAGCTCACCCGGGACAGGGCAAGAGACCCAGTACTTC
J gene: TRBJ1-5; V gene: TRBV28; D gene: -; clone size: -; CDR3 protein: CASRGTGPGNQPQHF; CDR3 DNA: TGTGCCAGCAGAGGTACAGGGCCCGGCAATCAGCCCCAGCATTTT
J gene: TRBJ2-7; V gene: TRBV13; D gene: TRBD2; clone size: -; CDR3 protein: CASSDRLAGPKSYEQYF; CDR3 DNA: TGTGCCAGCAGCGACCGACTAGCGGGACCCAAATCGTACGAGCAGTACTTC
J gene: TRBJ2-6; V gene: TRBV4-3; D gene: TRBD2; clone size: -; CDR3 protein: CASSLRLAGNSGANVLTF; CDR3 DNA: TGCGCCAGCAGCCTCAGACTAGCGGGGAACTCTGGGGCCAACGTCCTGACTTTC
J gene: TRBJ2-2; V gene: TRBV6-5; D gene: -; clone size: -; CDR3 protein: CASSLSQTGELFF; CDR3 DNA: TGTGCCAGCAGCCTCTCTCAAACCGGGGAGCTGTTTTTT
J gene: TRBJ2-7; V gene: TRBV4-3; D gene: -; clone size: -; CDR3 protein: CASSQEKDIYYEQYF; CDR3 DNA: TGCGCCAGCAGCCAAGAAAAGGACATATACTACGAGCAGTACTTC
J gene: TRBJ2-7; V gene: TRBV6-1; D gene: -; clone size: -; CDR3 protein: CASSEAESYEQYF; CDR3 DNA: TGTGCCAGCAGTGAAGCAGAATCCTACGAGCAGTACTTC
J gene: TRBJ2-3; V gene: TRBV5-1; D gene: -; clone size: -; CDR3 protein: CASSFVSVTDTQYF; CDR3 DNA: TGCGCCAGCAGCTTCGTTTCAGTCACAGATACGCAGTATTTT
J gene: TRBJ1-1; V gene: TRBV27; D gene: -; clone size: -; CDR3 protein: CASSPTGRSYTEAFF; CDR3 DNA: TGTGCCAGCAGCCCCACAGGTCGTAGCTACACTGAAGCTTTCTTT
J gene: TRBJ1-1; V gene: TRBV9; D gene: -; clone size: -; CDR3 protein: CASSSDPGAEAFF; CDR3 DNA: TGTGCCAGCAGCTCAGACCCGGGGGCTGAAGCTTTCTTT
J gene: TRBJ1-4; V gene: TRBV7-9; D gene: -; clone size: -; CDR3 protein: CASSLNSREKLFF; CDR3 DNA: TGTGCCAGCAGCTTAAATAGTCGTGAGAAACTGTTTTTT
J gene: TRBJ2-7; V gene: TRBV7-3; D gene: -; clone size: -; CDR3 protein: CASSLSGGDEQYF; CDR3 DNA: TGTGCCAGCAGCTTAAGTGGCGGGGACGAGCAGTACTTC
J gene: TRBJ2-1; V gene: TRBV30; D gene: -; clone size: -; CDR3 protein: CAWSVEGREQFF; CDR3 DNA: TGTGCCTGGAGTGTAGAGGGCAGAGAGCAGTTCTTC
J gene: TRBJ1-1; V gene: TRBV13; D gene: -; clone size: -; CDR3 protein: CASKGRGTDTEAFF; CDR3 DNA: TGTGCCAGCAAGGGTAGAGGGACGGACACTGAAGCTTTCTTT
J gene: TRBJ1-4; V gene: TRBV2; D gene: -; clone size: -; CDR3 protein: CASTPGETNEKLFF; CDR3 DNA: TGTGCCAGCACCCCCGGGGAAACTAATGAAAAACTGTTTTTT
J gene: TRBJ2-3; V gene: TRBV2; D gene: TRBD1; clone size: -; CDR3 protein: CASSPRQGGTDTQYF; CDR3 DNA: TGTGCCAGCAGCCCCCGACAGGGAGGCACAGATACGCAGTATTTT
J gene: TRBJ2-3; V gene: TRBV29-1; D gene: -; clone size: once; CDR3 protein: CSVPSSRTDTQYF; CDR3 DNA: TGCAGCGTTCCTAGTTCCCGCACAGATACGCAGTATTTT
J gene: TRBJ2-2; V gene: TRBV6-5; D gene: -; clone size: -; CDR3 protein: CASSQGGELFF; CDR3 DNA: TGTGCCAGCAGCCAGGGCGGGGAGCTGTTTTTT
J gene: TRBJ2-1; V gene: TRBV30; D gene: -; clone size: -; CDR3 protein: CAWSVLSGNEQFF; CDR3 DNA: TGTGCCTGGAGTGTACTTAGCGGCAATGAGCAGTTCTTC
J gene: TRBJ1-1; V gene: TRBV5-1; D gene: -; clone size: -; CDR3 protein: CASSLVGWAGNTEAFF; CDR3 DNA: TGCGCCAGCAGCTTGGTTGGGTGGGCGGGAAACACTGAAGCTTTCTTT
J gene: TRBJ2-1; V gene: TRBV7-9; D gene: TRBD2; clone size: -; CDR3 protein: CASSLRRGSGDNEQFF; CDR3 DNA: TGTGCCAGCAGCTTACGGCGCGGTAGCGGGGATAATGAGCAGTTCTTC
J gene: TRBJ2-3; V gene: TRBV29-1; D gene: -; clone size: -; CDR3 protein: CSVLARADTQYF; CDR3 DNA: TGCAGCGTCCTAGCAAGGGCAGATACGCAGTATTTT
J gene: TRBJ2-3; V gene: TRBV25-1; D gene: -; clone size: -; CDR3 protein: CASSAGSSDTQYF; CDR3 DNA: TGTGCCAGCAGTGCCGGGAGTTCAGATACGCAGTATTTT